These 7 T cell receptor beta chains were all obtained from the same sample, sequenced in a study of cytomegalovirus exposure and HLA in healthy donors. Amplification used 60 Vbeta primers and 13 Jbeta primers. The method was immunoSEQ multiplex PCR; TCRdb's version includes in-frame clones alone and lacks a portion of them. The repertoire holds about 120,000 clones, with about four fifths as singletons. Sequencing was carried out using PBMCs. These receptors were collected from a woman aged 35 to 49 in good health and CMV-seronegative.

The chain joins TRBV5-6 to TRBJ2-2; 12 bases are shared with TRBD2. V shed 3 bases, J shed 6 bases, and the junction held 3 bases outside the gene matches. Germline-derived CDR1 and CDR2 are SGHDT and YYEEEE. The length of the CDR3 is 15 residues. In nucleotides, the CDR3 is TGTGCCAGCAGCTGGACTAGCGGGGTTCCCGGGGAGCTGTTTTTT. It specifies CASSWTSGVPGELFF.

The V call is TRBV5-3, the J call TRBJ1-2; TRBD1 is a possible D gene (6 bases). TRBV5-3 is an ORF, and what it does is uncertain. This CDR3 contains 15 residues. Trimming removed 0 bases from V and 4 bases from J, with 13 bases in between. The CDR3: CARSLAAGDTYGYTF. The CDR3 nucleotides read TGTGCCAGAAGCTTGGCCGCAGGGGACACCTATGGCTACACCTTC.

V and J are TRBV19 and TRBJ2-2; the D gene is possibly TRBD2 (5 bases). Looked up from germline, CDR1 is LNHDA and CDR2 is SQIVND (reference sequence). V gave up 2 bases and J gave up 3 bases, with 7 bases separating them. CDR3 length: 14 residues. The CDR3 loop is CASSILADTGELFF. CDR3 bases: TGTGCCAGTAGTATACTAGCAGACACCGGGGAGCTGTTTTTT.

This chain joins TRBV6-5 and TRBJ2-5, with 13 bases identical to TRBD2. The CDR3 spans 15 residues. After removal of 5 bases from V and 1 base from J, the junction contained 1 base not matched to a gene. Looked up from germline, CDR1 is MNHEY and CDR2 is SVGAGI. The CDR3 is CASSRTSGGQETQYF. CDR3 DNA sequence: TGTGCCAGCAGTCGGACTAGCGGGGGCCAAGAGACCCAGTACTTC.

This chain links TRBV5-8 with TRBJ2-7; 11 bases match TRBD2. CDR3 length equals 15 residues. Per the germline V gene, CDR1 is SGHTS and CDR2 is YDEGEE. J gave up 4 bases and V 4 bases, and 7 bases lay outside the gene matches. The CDR3 loop is CASSQGLAAIYEQYF. In DNA form, the CDR3 reads TGTGCCAGCAGCCAGGGACTAGCGGCGATATACGAGCAGTACTTC.

V and J are TRBV5-1 and TRBJ2-5; 8 bases map to TRBD1. The J call is doubtful: the DNA matches TRBJ2-7 better. CDR3 length: 15 residues. Germline CDR1 is SGHRS and CDR2 is YFSETQ. CDR3 DNA: TGCGCCAGCAGCTTATGGACAGGGAGCTCCTACGAGCAGTACTTC. Protein product: CASSLWTGSSYEQYF.

This rearrangement joins TRBV13 to TRBJ2-3; TRBD1 is a possible D gene (6 bases). The CDR3 extends over 21 amino acids. Germline V lookup: CDR1 PRHDT, CDR2 FYEKMQ (reference sequence). The V and J ends lost 3 bases and 5 bases respectively, with 33 bases between them. The CDR3 coding sequence is TGTGCCAGCAGCTTGACCACCCGGTTGGACAGTAACTCCTTGGGGAGAGATACGCAGTATTTT. The encoded protein is CASSLTTRLDSNSLGRDTQYF.